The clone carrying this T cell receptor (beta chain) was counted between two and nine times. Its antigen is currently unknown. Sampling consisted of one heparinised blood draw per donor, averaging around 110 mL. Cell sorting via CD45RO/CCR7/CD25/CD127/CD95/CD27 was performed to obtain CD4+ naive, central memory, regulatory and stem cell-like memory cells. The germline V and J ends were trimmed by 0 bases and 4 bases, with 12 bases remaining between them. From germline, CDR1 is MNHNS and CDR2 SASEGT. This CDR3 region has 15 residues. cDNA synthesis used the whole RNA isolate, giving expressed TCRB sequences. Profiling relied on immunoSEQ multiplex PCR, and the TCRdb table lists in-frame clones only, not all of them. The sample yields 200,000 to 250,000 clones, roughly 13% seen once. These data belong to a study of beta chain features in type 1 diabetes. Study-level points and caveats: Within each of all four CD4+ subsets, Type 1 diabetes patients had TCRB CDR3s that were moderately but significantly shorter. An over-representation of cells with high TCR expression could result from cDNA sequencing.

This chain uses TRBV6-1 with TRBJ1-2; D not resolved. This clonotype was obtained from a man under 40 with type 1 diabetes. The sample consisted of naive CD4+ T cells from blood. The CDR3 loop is CASSEAREQSYGYTF. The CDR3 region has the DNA TGTGCCAGCAGTGAAGCGCGCGAACAGAGCTATGGCTACACCTTC.